A single sample gave rise to the 3 T cell receptor beta chains below, sequenced in a study of T cells in Graves' hyperthyroidism and ophthalmopathy. Template material for amplifying TCR beta CDR3 regions consisted of RNA transcripts. The HTBI set primed first-round TCR CDR3 RT-PCR. A single record per CDR3 protein comes from TCRdb applying MiXCR to the multiplex PCR reads. In the table there are 250,000 to 400,000 distinct CDR3 sequences, roughly an eighth of which are singletons. The specimen sequenced was blood. Source of these receptors: a woman aged 40 to 50 with Graves' ophthalmopathy.

With regard to this clonotype: A much larger clone is a single base away; this may be a read error. The chain is built from TRBV28 and TRBJ1-1; unclear D gene. The V gene's germline CDR1 is MDHEN and CDR2 SYDVKM. This CDR3 contains 13 residues. The CDR3 DNA reads as TGTGCCAGCAGTTTTACGGTTAACACTGAAACTTTCTTT. It codes for CASSFTVNTETFF.

As for this clonotype: Given a much more abundant clone one base away, this may be a read error. The chain uses TRBV7-2 and TRBJ2-3, with D maybe TRBD1 (5 bases). The germline CDR1 and CDR2 sequences are SGHTA and FQGNSA. This CDR3 comprises 16 residues. The CDR3 loop reads CANSLGVWALSDTQYF. CDR3 bases: TGTGCCAACAGCTTAGGGGTGTGGGCCCTATCAGATACGCAGTATTTT.

There are a few counts of this clonotype. The chain couples TRBV14 to TRBJ1-3; D is unresolved. Trimming removed 1 base from V and 0 bases from J, with 10 bases in between. CDR3 size: 16 residues. Germline assignment: CDR1 SGHDN and CDR2 FVKESK. The CDR3: CASSQVAASSGNTIYF. The CDR3 nucleotides read TGTGCCAGCAGCCAAGTGGCGGCGAGCTCTGGAAACACCATATATTTT.